A selection of T cell receptor beta chains follows, all from one sample in a study of T cells after yellow fever vaccination. A single record per CDR3 protein comes from TCRdb applying MiXCR to the 5' RACE reads. This table holds just under 600,000 distinct CDR3 sequences, approximately 13% found once. Here the sequenced sample was PBMCs, taken on the day of the yellow fever booster vaccination. The origin of the receptors is a young man who received the YFV17D yellow fever vaccine. CDR3s include the opening cysteine and the closing phenylalanine or tryptophan. The order of the fields is J gene, clone size, D gene, V gene, CDR3 protein, CDR3 DNA. A D gene is named only where the DNA matches it firmly. Some rows have no size entry. The others give once, few or many, or a class for an expanded clone.

j_gene: TRBJ2-3
abundance: -
d_gene: TRBD1
v_gene: TRBV5-1
CDR3aa: CASSSPGTAPDTQYF
CDR3nt: TGCGCCAGCAGCTCGCCCGGGACAGCCCCAGATACGCAGTATTTT

j_gene: TRBJ2-3
abundance: few
d_gene: TRBD2
v_gene: TRBV11-2
CDR3aa: CASSLDLTSVLFRQYF
CDR3nt: TGTGCCAGCAGCTTAGATCTCACTAGCGTACTGTTTAGACAGTATTTT

j_gene: TRBJ2-3
abundance: few
d_gene: TRBD2
v_gene: TRBV14
CDR3aa: CASSRGLADTDTQYF
CDR3nt: TGTGCCAGCAGCCGGGGACTAGCGGACACAGATACGCAGTATTTT

j_gene: TRBJ1-1
abundance: -
d_gene: -
v_gene: TRBV20-1
CDR3aa: CSASQGREAFF
CDR3nt: TGCAGTGCTAGTCAAGGGAGGGAAGCTTTCTTT

j_gene: TRBJ2-7
abundance: -
d_gene: -
v_gene: TRBV28
CDR3aa: CASSSGSRREQYF
CDR3nt: TGTGCCAGCAGCTCGGGGAGCAGACGCGAGCAGTACTTC

j_gene: TRBJ2-7
abundance: few
d_gene: -
v_gene: TRBV29-1
CDR3aa: CSVKGNYYEQYF
CDR3nt: TGCAGCGTCAAAGGAAACTACTACGAGCAGTACTTC

j_gene: TRBJ1-1
abundance: few
d_gene: -
v_gene: TRBV12-3/TRBV12-4
CDR3aa: CASSSLTEAFF
CDR3nt: TGTGCCAGCAGCTCACTCACTGAAGCTTTCTTT

j_gene: TRBJ2-2
abundance: -
d_gene: TRBD2
v_gene: TRBV27
CDR3aa: CASSPSGGGGELFF
CDR3nt: TGTGCCAGCAGCCCGTCGGGGGGGGGCGGGGAGCTGTTTTTT

j_gene: TRBJ2-1
abundance: few
d_gene: -
v_gene: TRBV5-1
CDR3aa: CASSLERGPVEQFF
CDR3nt: TGCGCCAGCAGCTTGGAACGGGGGCCGGTTGAGCAGTTCTTC

j_gene: TRBJ2-1
abundance: -
d_gene: TRBD2
v_gene: TRBV28
CDR3aa: CASRQRLAGGSEQFF
CDR3nt: TGTGCCTCACGCCAGAGACTAGCGGGAGGATCTGAGCAGTTCTTC

j_gene: TRBJ2-7
abundance: -
d_gene: TRBD1
v_gene: TRBV4-3
CDR3aa: CASSQDRAIVYEQYF
CDR3nt: TGCGCCAGCAGCCAGGACAGGGCAATCGTCTACGAGCAGTACTTC

j_gene: TRBJ2-7
abundance: -
d_gene: TRBD1
v_gene: TRBV20-1
CDR3aa: CSAKQGAHEQYF
CDR3nt: TGCAGTGCTAAACAGGGGGCCCACGAGCAGTACTTC

j_gene: TRBJ2-1
abundance: few
d_gene: TRBD1
v_gene: TRBV6-2/TRBV6-3
CDR3aa: CASNRGSYNEQFF
CDR3nt: TGTGCCAGCAACAGGGGATCCTACAATGAGCAGTTCTTC

j_gene: TRBJ2-5
abundance: -
d_gene: -
v_gene: TRBV15
CDR3aa: CATSRVTLQETQYF
CDR3nt: TGTGCCACCAGCAGAGTAACCCTCCAAGAGACCCAGTACTTC

j_gene: TRBJ2-1
abundance: few
d_gene: -
v_gene: TRBV4-3
CDR3aa: CASSQVTGNEQFF
CDR3nt: TGCGCCAGCAGCCAAGTAACTGGCAATGAGCAGTTCTTC

j_gene: TRBJ2-5
abundance: -
d_gene: -
v_gene: TRBV18
CDR3aa: CASSAIRDGQETQYF
CDR3nt: TGTGCCAGCTCAGCGATTCGGGACGGGCAAGAGACCCAGTACTTC

j_gene: TRBJ2-7
abundance: -
d_gene: -
v_gene: TRBV6-1
CDR3aa: CASRSQGTYEQYF
CDR3nt: TGTGCCAGCAGGTCCCAGGGGACCTACGAGCAGTACTTC

j_gene: TRBJ2-7
abundance: few
d_gene: TRBD1
v_gene: TRBV15
CDR3aa: CATSRGLGDRGPEQYF
CDR3nt: TGTGCCACCAGCAGAGGCCTTGGGGACAGGGGGCCCGAGCAGTACTTC

j_gene: TRBJ2-3
abundance: -
d_gene: -
v_gene: TRBV28
CDR3aa: CASSLSFLRERLVSDTQYF
CDR3nt: TGTGCCAGCAGTTTATCATTTCTCAGGGAGCGCCTGGTATCAGATACGCAGTATTTT

j_gene: TRBJ1-1
abundance: few
d_gene: -
v_gene: TRBV19
CDR3aa: CASSSPAGGPNTEAFF
CDR3nt: TGTGCCAGTAGTAGCCCAGCCGGGGGCCCGAACACTGAAGCTTTCTTT

j_gene: TRBJ1-5
abundance: -
d_gene: -
v_gene: TRBV20-1
CDR3aa: CSARDLGDPSNQPQHF
CDR3nt: TGCAGTGCTAGAGATCTAGGGGACCCGAGCAATCAGCCCCAGCATTTT

j_gene: TRBJ2-1
abundance: few
d_gene: -
v_gene: TRBV20-1
CDR3aa: CSAARQVNYNEQFF
CDR3nt: TGCAGTGCTGCTCGACAGGTAAACTACAATGAGCAGTTCTTC

j_gene: TRBJ2-1
abundance: few
d_gene: -
v_gene: TRBV19
CDR3aa: CASSPLLRTLDNEQFF
CDR3nt: TGTGCCAGTAGTCCCCTCCTAAGGACGCTTGACAATGAGCAGTTCTTC

j_gene: TRBJ2-5
abundance: few
d_gene: -
v_gene: TRBV23-1
CDR3aa: CASHRSTQYF
CDR3nt: TGCGCCAGCCACCGCTCGACCCAGTACTTC

j_gene: TRBJ2-5
abundance: few
d_gene: TRBD2
v_gene: TRBV20-1
CDR3aa: CSARPLGLAGGETQYF
CDR3nt: TGCAGTGCTAGACCACTTGGGCTAGCGGGAGGTGAGACCCAGTACTTC

j_gene: TRBJ2-7
abundance: -
d_gene: -
v_gene: TRBV18
CDR3aa: CASSKEQSSYEQYF
CDR3nt: TGTGCCAGCTCGAAGGAGCAAAGCTCCTACGAGCAGTACTTC

j_gene: TRBJ1-5
abundance: few
d_gene: -
v_gene: TRBV28
CDR3aa: CASLDRNSQPQHF
CDR3nt: TGTGCCAGCTTGGATCGGAATAGTCAGCCCCAGCATTTT

j_gene: TRBJ2-1
abundance: few
d_gene: TRBD2
v_gene: TRBV5-6
CDR3aa: CASSSPRLAYNEQFF
CDR3nt: TGTGCCAGCAGCTCCCCAAGACTAGCGTACAATGAGCAGTTCTTC

j_gene: TRBJ2-7
abundance: -
d_gene: -
v_gene: TRBV6-2/TRBV6-3
CDR3aa: CASSPRWGISYEQYF
CDR3nt: TGTGCCAGCAGTCCCCGTTGGGGAATCTCCTACGAGCAGTACTTC